This entry describes one TCR beta chain. What it recognizes is unknown. The germline gives CDR1 SGHAT, CDR2 FQNNGV. This CDR3 comprises 17 residues. V was clipped by 5 bases and J by 3 bases; unmatched bases: 12. These data are taken from a study of post-analysis software for immune sequencing data. Turning to the study itself: Relapsing-remitting, secondary progressive and progressive-relapsing multiple sclerosis courses were included.

General study findings and limits: The study found TRBV5-6, TRBV5-1 and TRBV20-1 among four to six TRBV segments more frequent in patients than controls. Compared with controls, patients showed significantly lower normalized Chao1 diversity. By F measure, samples from a shared preparation batch strongly co-clustered.

Carried by the TCR beta cDNA libraries were unique molecular identifiers. Between roughly 0.95 and 10 million T cells gave rise to hundreds of thousands of cDNA molecules. Each CDR3 protein gets one entry after TCRdb re-called the PCR reads with MiXCR. The profile shows hundreds of thousands of distinct CDR3 sequences, over 35% of them singletons. This receptor was obtained from a girl aged 10-17 years with multiple sclerosis. The V and J genes are TRBV11-2 and TRBJ2-3, with 9 bases identical to TRBD2. The sample was blood. The CDR3 protein is CASSTLGLAPLTDTQYF. The CDR3 coding sequence is TGTGCCAGCAGCACGCTGGGACTAGCCCCCTTGACAGATACGCAGTATTTT. The variable domain in full, completed from reference TRBV11-2 and TRBJ2-3, reads EAGVAQSPRYKIIEKRQSVAFWCNPISGHATLYWYQQILGQGPKLLIQFQNNGVVDDSQLPKDRFSAERLKGVDSTLKIQPAKLEDSAVYLCASSTLGLAPLTDTQYFGPGTRLTVL.